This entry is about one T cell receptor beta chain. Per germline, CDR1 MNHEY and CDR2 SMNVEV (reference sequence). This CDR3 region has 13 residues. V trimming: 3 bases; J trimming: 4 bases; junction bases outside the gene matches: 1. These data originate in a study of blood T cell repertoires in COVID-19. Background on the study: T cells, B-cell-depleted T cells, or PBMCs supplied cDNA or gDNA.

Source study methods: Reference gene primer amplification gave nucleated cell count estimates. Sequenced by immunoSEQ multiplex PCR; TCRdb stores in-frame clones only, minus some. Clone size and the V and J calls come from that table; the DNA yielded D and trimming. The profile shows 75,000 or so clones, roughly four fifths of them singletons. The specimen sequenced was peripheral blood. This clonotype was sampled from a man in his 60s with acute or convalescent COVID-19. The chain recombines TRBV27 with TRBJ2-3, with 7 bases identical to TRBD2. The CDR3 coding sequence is TGTGCCAGCAGTTTTGCGGGGGCAGATACGCAGTATTTT. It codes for CASSFAGADTQYF.